The 28 T cell receptor beta chains given below trace back to one sample, sequenced in a study of T cell repertoires in cytomegalovirus infection. From the reads, TCRdb called clonotypes with MiXCR, one entry per CDR3 protein. The top ten clones hold around 9.1% of a sample with some 130,000 distinct CDR3 sequences, almost 9% of them seen once. The sample comprised PBMCs. These receptors originate from a human donor in good health (CMV status not recorded). Some clones in this sample may be carry-over from other donors' samples.

The chain is built from TRBV2 and TRBJ1-5; 7 bases line up with TRBD1. The junction had 5 bases not matched to a gene; V was cut back by 3 bases and J by 0 bases. The germline V gene has CDR1 SNHLY and CDR2 FYNNEI. CDR3 size: 16 residues. The CDR3 is CASSEDRSNSNQPQHF. CDR3 in DNA: TGTGCCAGCAGTGAGGACAGGAGCAATAGCAATCAGCCCCAGCATTTT.

This clonotype has ten or more counts. This chain connects TRBV6-1 to TRBJ1-1, with TRBD1 identical over 7 bases. J gave up 4 bases and V 7 bases, and 6 bases lay outside the gene matches. The CDR3 loop spans 13 amino acids. Germline CDR1 is MNHNS and CDR2 is SASEGT. Here the CDR3 DNA reads TGTGCCAGCAAGGGAAGGGGGCCCACTGAAGCTTTCTTT. Protein: CASKGRGPTEAFF.

This clonotype has only a few counts. The chain recombines TRBV12-3 or TRBV12-4 with TRBJ2-3, with D unclear. CDR3 length: 13 residues. Trimming removed 1 base from V and 8 bases from J, with 10 bases in between. CDR3 in DNA: TGTGCCAGCAGTTTAGATCCACTTTCTACGCAGTATTTT. This gives the protein CASSLDPLSTQYF.

Many counts were recorded for this clonotype. CDR3 DNA: TGTGCCAGCAGCTTAGGAGAACAGCCCCAGCATTTT. Amino acids: CASSLGEQPQHF. V is TRBV7-6 and J is TRBJ1-5; D is undetermined. The germline V and J ends were trimmed by 1 base and 7 bases, with 5 bases remaining between them. Looked up from germline, CDR1 is SGHVS and CDR2 is FNYEAQ. The CDR3 spans 12 residues. Together with reference TRBV7-6 and TRBJ1-5, the CDR3 gives the full variable domain: GAGVSQSPRYKVTKRGQDVALRCDPISGHVSLYWYRQALGQGPEFLTYFNYEAQQDKSGLPNDRFSAERPEGSISTLTIQRTEQRDSAMYRCASSLGEQPQHFGDGTRLSIL.

In its sample, this clonotype was seen many times. The rearrangement links TRBV7-8 to TRBJ2-2; D uncertain. Per germline, CDR1 SGHVS and CDR2 FQNEAQ. Trimming removed 4 bases at V and 1 base at J, with 7 bases between. This CDR3 has 14 residues. CDR3 in DNA: TGTGCCAGCAGCTCACCGGGGAACACCGGGGAGCTGTTTTTT. It encodes CASSSPGNTGELFF.

This clonotype was seen a few times. The chain joins TRBV5-1 to TRBJ2-5; 8 bases are a match to TRBD2. CDR1 SGHRS and CDR2 YFSETQ come from the germline V gene. This CDR3 is built from 15 residues. Germline trimming cut 3 bases from V and 7 bases from J; bases unmatched to any gene: 11. The CDR3 loop is CASSSAGTSVGTQYF. CDR3 sequence (DNA): TGCGCCAGCAGCTCTGCCGGGACTAGTGTGGGGACCCAGTACTTC. The full variable domain, in which reference TRBV5-1 and TRBJ2-5 provide the parts outside the CDR3, is KAGVTQTPRYLIKTRGQQVTLSCSPISGHRSVSWYQQTPGQGLQFLFEYFSETQRNKGNFPGRFSGRQFSNSRSEMNVSTLELGDSALYLCASSSAGTSVGTQYFGPGTRLLVL.

This clonotype was observed many times. The chain couples TRBV20-1 to TRBJ1-1; D remains unclear. V was clipped by 0 bases and J by 7 bases, with 15 bases between them. The germline gives CDR1 DFQATT, CDR2 SNEGSKA (reference sequence). The CDR3 contains 14 residues. Written as DNA, the CDR3 is TGCAGTGCTAGAGATCAACATAGCTGGGGTGAAGCTTTCTTT. Residues: CSARDQHSWGEAFF.

In this sample, this clonotype turned up many times. The chain joins TRBV7-8 to TRBJ2-2; TRBD1 matches 7 bases. The CDR3 runs to 15 residues. Germline lookup yields CDR1 SGHVS and CDR2 FQNEAQ. V shed 5 bases and J 6 bases; nucleotides not matched to a gene: 9. Written as DNA, the CDR3 is TGTGCCAGCAGCCTGGGACAGATAGCATCCGGGGAGCTGTTTTTT. It encodes CASSLGQIASGELFF. The whole variable domain, filled in from reference TRBV7-8 and TRBJ2-2, reads GAGVSQSPRYKVAKRGQDVALRCDPISGHVSLFWYQQALGQGPEFLTYFQNEAQLDKSGLPSDRFFAERPEGSVSTLKIQRTQQEDSAVYLCASSLGQIASGELFFGEGSRLTVL.

For this clonotype: Here the CDR3 omits its conserved ending phenylalanine or tryptophan, so a read error is the likely source. The rearrangement joins TRBV2 to TRBJ2-3; no definite D call. V was trimmed by 1 base and J by 1 base, leaving 6 bases between them. Germline V lookup: CDR1 SNHLY, CDR2 FYNNEI. The CDR3 is 14 amino acids. In DNA, the CDR3 is TGTGCCAGCAGTGAAGTAGCCCGCACAGATACGCAGTATTTG. Amino acid sequence: CASSEVARTDTQYL.

This clonotype came up a few times. The CDR3, as DNA: TGTGCCAGCAGTTTAGGGTGGAGGGGGCGCACAGATACGCAGTATTTT. This gives the protein CASSLGWRGRTDTQYF. This chain links TRBV28 with TRBJ2-3; a weak D match, TRBD1 (7 bases). Trimming pared 2 bases from V and 1 base from J, leaving 13 bases between. This CDR3 comprises 16 residues. Germline assignment: CDR1 MDHEN and CDR2 SYDVKM. Supplemented by reference TRBV28 and TRBJ2-3, the full variable domain reads DVKVTQSSRYLVKRTGEKVFLECVQDMDHENMFWYRQDPGLGLRLIYFSYDVKMKEKGDIPEGYSVSREKKERFSLILESASTNQTSMYLCASSLGWRGRTDTQYFGPGTRLTVL.

This clonotype was seen ten or more times. The chain employs TRBV25-1 and TRBJ1-2, with 8 bases that match TRBD1. The J segment lost 8 bases and the V segment lost 2 bases, leaving 4 bases of the junction unmatched. Germline-derived CDR1 and CDR2 are MGHDK and SYGVNS. CDR3 length: 13 amino acids. CDR3 DNA: TGTGCCAGCAGTGAAGGACAGGGTTTCGGCTACACCTTC. Amino acid sequence: CASSEGQGFGYTF.

The chain uses TRBV7-9 and TRBJ1-1; D is undetermined. Germline CDR1 reads SEHNR; CDR2 reads FQNEAQ (reference sequence). V was cut by 5 bases and J by 1 base, with 11 bases left in between. This CDR3 has 14 residues. This chain's CDR3 is CASSPPDRNTEAFF. In DNA, the CDR3 is TGTGCCAGCAGCCCTCCCGACCGGAACACTGAAGCTTTCTTT.

This clonotype was recorded only once. This chain connects TRBV7-9 to TRBJ1-4; 7 nucleotides line up with TRBD1. This CDR3 is 15 amino acids long. Looked up from germline, CDR1 is SEHNR and CDR2 is FQNEAQ (reference sequence). V gave up 6 bases and J gave up 3 bases; unmatched junction bases: 7. CDR3 nucleotides: TGTGCCAGCAGTCCCCCAGGGGGTTCTAATGAAAAACTGTTTTTT. Translation: CASSPPGGSNEKLFF.

The sample holds many counts of this clonotype. The J gene is TRBJ2-7, the V gene TRBV20-1; 8 nucleotides agree with TRBD1. The CDR3 consists of 14 residues. Per the germline V gene, CDR1 is DFQATT and CDR2 is SNEGSKA (reference sequence). Losses at the gene ends were 3 bases for V and 4 bases for J; bases not matched to a gene: 8. Written as DNA, the CDR3 is TGCAGTGCTAGCCCCCGACAGGGGTGGTACGAGCAGTACTTC. This translates into CSASPRQGWYEQYF.

The sample holds many counts of this clonotype. The V and J genes are TRBV4-1 and TRBJ2-7, with TRBD2 as a possible D gene (6 bases). CDR3 length: 16 amino acids. V lost 4 bases to trimming and J lost 6 bases, with 22 bases between them. Germline lookup yields CDR1 MGHRA and CDR2 YSYEKL. Written as DNA, the CDR3 is TGCGCCAGCAGCCCCGGGGGATGGGGCCCATCTATCGAGCAGTACTTC. Translation: CASSPGGWGPSIEQYF.

This clonotype was seen a handful of times. This chain uses TRBV12-3 or TRBV12-4 with TRBJ1-2; maybe TRBD1 (5 bases). There are 14 residues in the CDR3. The V end lost 5 bases, the J end lost 4 bases, and 14 bases lay between the germline ends. CDR3 region: CASSTSTAFYGYTF. CDR3 DNA: TGTGCCAGCAGTACCTCGACAGCCTTCTATGGCTACACCTTC.

This clonotype showed up many times. The chain is built from TRBV5-5 and TRBJ1-1, with D maybe TRBD1 (6 bases). The CDR3 extends over 14 amino acids. CDR1 is SGHKS and CDR2 is YYEKEE in the germline V gene (reference sequence). The V gene lost 4 bases and the J gene lost 5 bases, with 15 bases spanning the gap. The CDR3 loop is CASSPDGGRTEAFF. The CDR3 DNA follows: TGTGCCAGCAGCCCAGATGGGGGGCGGACTGAAGCTTTCTTT.

This clonotype was counted ten times or more. The rearrangement joins TRBV19 to TRBJ1-3; weak D call: TRBD1 (6 bases). V lost 7 bases and J lost 2, with 9 bases in between. The CDR3 loop spans 13 amino acids. CDR1 and CDR2 (germline): LNHDA, SQIVND (reference sequence). The CDR3 sequence: CASNGGTGNTIYF. Here the CDR3 DNA reads TGTGCCAGTAACGGGGGCACTGGAAACACCATATATTTT.

This clonotype has at least ten counts. The V and J genes are TRBV12-3 or TRBV12-4 and TRBJ2-3; possibly TRBD1 or TRBD2 for D (5 bases each). Trimming took off 6 bases at V and 3 bases at J, with 10 bases between the two ends. The CDR3 runs to 13 residues. CDR3 DNA sequence: TGTGCCAGCAGAAGGGACGGAACAGATACGCAGTATTTT. Its translation is CASRRDGTDTQYF.

This clonotype was found many times. The rearrangement links TRBV4-1 to TRBJ2-1; 9 nucleotides align to TRBD1. Trimming took 0 bases from V and 4 from J; bases not matched to a gene: 7. CDR3 length: 17 residues. Germline V gene sequence: CDR1 MGHRA, CDR2 YSYEKL. CDR3 sequence: CASSQDEDRGPYNEQFF. The CDR3 DNA sequence: TGCGCCAGCAGCCAAGATGAGGACAGGGGACCTTACAATGAGCAGTTCTTC.

The table lists this clonotype with many counts. This chain connects TRBV6-1 to TRBJ1-1; no firm D call. The germline gives CDR1 MNHNS, CDR2 SASEGT. V lost 0 bases to trimming and J lost 6 bases, with 20 bases between them. The CDR3 spans 17 residues. CDR3 coding DNA: TGTGCCAGCAGTGAAGCTCTGGGAATAGGCGAATGGGCTGAAGCTTTCTTT. Protein sequence: CASSEALGIGEWAEAFF.

The V and J genes are TRBV7-9 and TRBJ2-7; D assignment may be TRBD1 or TRBD2 (6 bases each). Trimming took off 7 bases at V and 1 base at J, with 11 bases between the two ends. CDR1 and CDR2 from the germline V gene are SEHNR and FQNEAQ (reference sequence). The CDR3 is 13 amino acids. CDR3 DNA: TGTGCCAGCATGGGGGGCAGGTCCTACGAGCAGTACTTC. Its protein product is CASMGGRSYEQYF. Full variable domain (rest looked up from reference TRBV7-9 and TRBJ2-7): DTGVSQNPRHKITKRGQNVTFRCDPISEHNRLYWYRQTLGQGPEFLTYFQNEAQLEKSRLLSDRFSAERPKGSFSTLEIQRTEQGDSAMYLCASMGGRSYEQYFGPGTRLTVT.

This clonotype was seen at least ten times. The chain joins TRBV6-6 to TRBJ2-7, with 10 bases identical to TRBD1. This CDR3 has 13 residues. Per the germline V gene, CDR1 is MNHNY and CDR2 is SVGAGI (reference sequence). J was trimmed by 7 bases and V by 10 bases; bases with no gene match: 10. The CDR3 here is CAIFSRDRGEQYF. DNA for the CDR3: TGTGCCATTTTTTCCCGGGACAGGGGTGAGCAGTACTTC.

As for this clonotype: Just one base apart from a much larger clone, this may be a read error. The chain joins TRBV7-2 to TRBJ1-2; D gene ambiguous. Trimming stripped 5 bases from V and 12 bases from J, with 16 bases between. This CDR3 is built from 12 residues. Germline CDR1 reads SGHTA; CDR2 reads FQGNSA. The CDR3 protein is CASSPLSNFDTF. CDR3 sequence (DNA): TGTGCCAGCAGCCCCCTATCAAATTTCGACACCTTC.

About this clonotype itself: In this CDR3 the conserved last residue, phenylalanine or tryptophan, is missing, so a read error is likely. The chain carries TRBV14 and TRBJ2-3; TRBD1 agrees at 7 bases. The germline V gene has CDR1 SGHDN and CDR2 FVKESK. Unmatched junction bases numbered 14, after V lost 5 bases and J lost 6 bases. The CDR3 is made up of 16 amino acids. The CDR3 region is CASSIGQAQMVDTQYY. In DNA, the CDR3 is TGTGCCAGCAGCATTGGACAGGCCCAAATGGTGGATACGCAGTATTAT.

The table lists this clonotype with many counts. V is TRBV11-2 and J is TRBJ2-1; D possibly corresponds to TRBD2 (6 bases). Germline CDR1 and CDR2: SGHAT and FQNNGV. V lost 1 base, J lost 6 bases, and 13 bases lay in between. The CDR3 is made up of 15 amino acids. CDR3 nucleotide sequence: TGTGCCAGCAGCTTAGGTCTGCCACTAGCCAATGAGCAGTTCTTC. Translating it yields CASSLGLPLANEQFF. Filled out from reference TRBV11-2 and TRBJ2-1, the complete variable domain reads EAGVAQSPRYKIIEKRQSVAFWCNPISGHATLYWYQQILGQGPKLLIQFQNNGVVDDSQLPKDRFSAERLKGVDSTLKIQPAKLEDSAVYLCASSLGLPLANEQFFGPGTRLTVL.

This clonotype was found many times. The V call is TRBV7-2, the J call TRBJ2-1, with 11 bases identical to TRBD2. Germline-derived CDR1 and CDR2 are SGHTA and FQGNSA. This CDR3 is 12 amino acids long. V shed 3 bases and J 14 bases; nucleotides not matched to a gene: 3. The chain's CDR3 is CASSFPGLAEFF. The CDR3 DNA sequence: TGTGCCAGCAGCTTTCCGGGACTAGCGGAGTTCTTC.

This clonotype occurred many times. The V call is TRBV28, the J call TRBJ1-2; the D is unclear. Germline lookup yields CDR1 MDHEN and CDR2 SYDVKM. There are 14 residues in the CDR3. V was clipped by 3 bases and J by 4 bases, with 12 bases between them. The CDR3 nucleotides are TGTGCCAGCAGTTTCCCCCGTCTAGGCTATGGCTACACCTTC. Translating it yields CASSFPRLGYGYTF.